Presented here are 28 T cell receptor beta chains from one specimen sequenced in a study of cytomegalovirus exposure and HLA in healthy donors. The primer mix had 60 Vbeta and 13 Jbeta primers. Sequencing was performed with immunoSEQ multiplex PCR; in TCRdb, only in-frame clones are kept and a portion is missing. The profile shows 100,000 to 150,000 clones, almost 80% of them singletons. Material for sequencing was PBMCs. The receptor source for this set is a female donor in good health and CMV-seronegative.

The V call is TRBV5-4, the J call TRBJ2-7; 10 nucleotides align to TRBD1. V was clipped by 0 bases and J by 3 bases; unmatched bases: 3. Germline CDR1 is SGHNT and CDR2 is YYREEE (reference sequence). The CDR3 has 15 residues. The CDR3: CASSLGDRGLYEQYF. The DNA for the CDR3 is TGTGCCAGCAGCTTGGGGGACAGGGGACTCTACGAGCAGTACTTC.

The chain has TRBV19 and TRBJ1-1; tentatively, D is TRBD1 (6 bases). The ends were cut back, 6 bases at V and 1 base at J, with 12 bases in the middle. The CDR3 extends over 14 amino acids. The V gene's germline CDR1 is LNHDA and CDR2 SQIVND (reference sequence). The CDR3 sequence: CASRISTGNTEAFF. CDR3 nucleotides: TGTGCCAGTAGGATCTCGACAGGGAACACTGAAGCTTTCTTT.

The V gene is TRBV10-3, the J gene TRBJ2-1, with D possibly TRBD2 on 6 matching bases. This CDR3 spans 14 amino acids. Trimming took off 3 bases at V and 6 bases at J, with 12 bases between the two ends. Germline values: CDR1 ENHRY, CDR2 SYGVKD. The CDR3 coding sequence is TGTGCCATCAGTGAAGAACTAGCCGTCAATGAGCAGTTCTTC. Translated: CAISEELAVNEQFF.

The CDR3 sequence: CASSPFRGFGEAFF. The DNA of the CDR3 is TGTGCCAGCAGCCCATTCAGGGGGTTCGGTGAAGCTTTCTTT. This sequence joins TRBV9 and TRBJ1-1; 7 bases are a match to TRBD1. This CDR3 is built from 14 residues. Germline V CDR1 and CDR2: SGDLS, YYNGEE. Trimming cost V 4 bases and J 7 bases; bases outside gene matches: 10.

V and J are TRBV10-3 and TRBJ2-5, with D perhaps matching TRBD2 (5 bases). V was pared by 8 bases and J by 5 bases, with 12 bases between. CDR3 length: 12 residues. Per germline, CDR1 ENHRY and CDR2 SYGVKD. The CDR3 here is CAIGLRAETQYF. The CDR3 nucleotides read TGTGCCATCGGGTTGAGGGCGGAGACCCAGTACTTC.

This chain links TRBV18 with TRBJ1-6; the D is unclear. Trimming stripped 4 bases from V and 4 bases from J, with 11 bases between. This CDR3 spans 15 amino acids. Germline assignment: CDR1 KGHSH and CDR2 LQKENI. The CDR3 loop is CASSQSGMYNSPLHF. CDR3 in DNA: TGTGCCAGCTCACAATCCGGGATGTATAATTCACCCCTCCACTTT.

The chain couples TRBV5-8 to TRBJ2-4, with 14 bases matching TRBD2. This CDR3 is built from 20 residues. Germline CDR1 SGHTS, CDR2 YDEGEE. Trimming at V came to 4 bases and at J to 3 bases, leaving 15 bases not matched to a gene. CDR3 nucleotide sequence: TGTGCCAGCAGCCCGGGACTAGCGGGAGCAGAGAAGGAGGGCAAAAACATTCAGTACTTC. This encodes CASSPGLAGAEKEGKNIQYF.

Comment on this clone: The junction departs from germline at one end; a sequencing error may be responsible. V is TRBV11-1 and J is TRBJ1-1, with D tentatively TRBD1 (5 bases). This CDR3 region has 16 residues. CDR1 and CDR2 (germline): SGHAT, FQDESV (reference sequence). CDR3: CASSLASIGVSTEAFF. For the CDR3, the DNA is TGTGCCAGTAGCTTAGCATCGATAGGGGTTAGCACTGAAGCTTTCTTT.

This chain uses TRBV10-3 with TRBJ2-7; 8 bases align to TRBD1. The CDR3 has 12 residues. V was clipped by 6 bases and J by 2 bases; unmatched bases: 0. Germline V gives CDR1 ENHRY, CDR2 SYGVKD. As DNA, the CDR3 is TGTGCCATCAGGGACAGGGCCTACGAGCAGTACTTC. Translation: CAIRDRAYEQYF.

In its sample, this clone was seen a few times. The chain links TRBV28 to TRBJ1-3; a possible D gene is TRBD1 (5 bases). V gave up 4 bases and J gave up 3 bases, with 16 bases separating them. The CDR3 sequence is 16 residues long. The germline gives CDR1 MDHEN, CDR2 SYDVKM. The CDR3 DNA reads TGTGCCAGCAGTTACCAGCAGGGAACGGATGGAAACACCATATATTTT. Its translation: CASSYQQGTDGNTIYF.

The V call is TRBV5-1, the J call TRBJ2-5, with D unclear. Germline V gives CDR1 SGHRS, CDR2 YFSETQ. This CDR3 comprises 13 residues. Trimming shortened V by 1 base and J by 5 bases, and 9 bases separated the two germline ends. The CDR3 DNA sequence: TGCGCCAGCAGCTTGCGCGGAGCGGAGACCCAGTACTTC. Translation gives CASSLRGAETQYF.

The chain couples TRBV16 to TRBJ1-2; D unresolved. CDR1 and CDR2 from the germline V gene are KGHSY and FQNENV. Trimming stripped 3 bases from V and 4 bases from J, with 15 bases between. CDR3 length equals 15 residues. The chain's CDR3 is CASSHLPEGRYGYTF. The CDR3 DNA sequence: TGTGCCAGCAGCCACTTACCGGAGGGTCGCTATGGCTACACCTTC. Based on the CDR3 plus reference TRBV16 and TRBJ1-2, the full variable domain is GEEVAQTPKHLVRGEGQKAKLYCAPIKGHSYVFWYQQVLKNEFKFLISFQNENVFDETGMPKERFSAKCLPNSPCSLEIQATKLEDSAVYFCASSHLPEGRYGYTFGSGTRLTVV.

V and J are TRBV9 and TRBJ1-4, with 7 bases fitting TRBD1. V lost 4 bases and J lost 0; bases outside the gene matches: 6. The germline CDR1 and CDR2 sequences are SGDLS and YYNGEE. This CDR3 is built from 16 residues. The chain's CDR3 is CASSSGQLATNEKLFF. As DNA, the CDR3 is TGTGCCAGCAGCTCGGGACAGCTTGCAACTAATGAAAAACTGTTTTTT.

The chain recombines TRBV7-3 with TRBJ2-1, with 13 bases identical to TRBD2. The V segment lost 4 bases and the J segment 7 bases; nucleotides outside the gene matches: 7. The CDR3 length is 16 residues. Germline CDR1 is SGHTA and CDR2 is FQGTGA. CDR3: CASSSGLAGESNEQFF. The CDR3, as DNA: TGTGCCAGCAGCTCCGGACTAGCGGGAGAATCAAATGAGCAGTTCTTC.

This clone occurred a few times. The gene calls are TRBV6-6 and TRBJ1-1, with D unclear. Germline V gene data show CDR1 as MNHNY and CDR2 as SVGAGI (reference sequence). The CDR3 has 12 residues. V lost 8 bases and J lost 3, with 10 bases in between. The CDR3 sequence: CASRFTDTEAFF. CDR3 coding DNA: TGTGCCAGCCGGTTCACGGACACTGAAGCTTTCTTT.

This sequence joins TRBV28 and TRBJ1-5, with a tentative D call TRBD1 (5 bases). Looked up from germline, CDR1 is MDHEN and CDR2 is SYDVKM. The CDR3 spans 15 residues. The germline V and J ends were trimmed by 5 bases and 0 bases, with 11 bases remaining between them. CDR3 region: CASSPTQVSNQPQHF. The CDR3 DNA reads as TGTGCCAGCAGTCCGACACAGGTTAGCAATCAGCCCCAGCATTTT.

With regard to this clone: One end of the junction does not line up with germline, which may come from a read error. The chain carries TRBV27 and TRBJ1-1; no reliable D call. Germline V gene lookup returns CDR1 MNHEY and CDR2 SMNVEV (reference sequence). This CDR3 contains 13 residues. CDR3 residues: CASSLDTYTEAFF. In nucleotides, the CDR3 is TGTGCCAGCAGTTTAGACACCTACACGGAAGCTTTCTTT.

V usage is TRBV28 and J usage is TRBJ2-3; D remains unclear. CDR1 is MDHEN and CDR2 is SYDVKM in the germline V gene. V was clipped by 3 bases and J by 3 bases, with 10 bases between them. The CDR3 is 14 amino acids. CDR3 DNA sequence: TGTGCCAGCAGTTTGGGCAGACGGACAGATACGCAGTATTTT. Translated: CASSLGRRTDTQYF.

V and J are TRBV6-5 and TRBJ1-1; D not resolved. V lost 6 bases and J lost 0, with 8 bases in between. Germline V gives CDR1 MNHEY, CDR2 SVGAGI. The CDR3 covers 13 residues. CDR3 in DNA: TGTGCCAGCAGCAGACAACTGAACACTGAAGCTTTCTTT. This codes for CASSRQLNTEAFF.

The rearrangement joins TRBV10-3 to TRBJ2-7, with 11 bases that match TRBD1. Per the germline V gene, CDR1 is ENHRY and CDR2 is SYGVKD. This CDR3 is built from 15 residues. V was clipped by 4 bases and J by 7 bases; unmatched bases: 9. The CDR3 spells CAISVNRDRGGEQYF. The CDR3 nucleotides read TGTGCCATCAGTGTTAACCGGGACAGGGGGGGTGAGCAGTACTTC.

The rearrangement uses TRBV29-1 and TRBJ1-3; D is perhaps TRBD1 (5 bases). CDR1 SQVTM and CDR2 ANQGSEA come from the germline V gene. The CDR3 spans 12 residues. V lost 6 bases and J 2 bases, leaving 8 bases between the germline ends. Here the CDR3 reads CSVGTAGNTIYF. CDR3 coding DNA: TGCAGCGTCGGGACTGCTGGAAACACCATATATTTT. The complete variable domain, with remaining parts taken from reference TRBV29-1 and TRBJ1-3, reads SAVISQKPSRDICQRGTSLTIQCQVDSQVTMMFWYRQQPGQSLTLIATANQGSEATYESGFVIDKFPISRPNLTFSTLTVSNMSPEDSSIYLCSVGTAGNTIYFGEGSWLTVV.

In its sample, this clone was seen a few times. The gene calls are TRBV18 and TRBJ2-1, with a tentative D call TRBD1 (5 bases). This CDR3 is 13 amino acids long. Germline lookup yields CDR1 KGHSH and CDR2 LQKENI. V lost 2 bases and J 8 bases, leaving 10 bases between the germline ends. In DNA, the CDR3 is TGTGCCAGCTCACCAGACTGGGGCGATGAGCAGTTCTTC. Its protein product is CASSPDWGDEQFF.

This chain uses TRBV29-1 with TRBJ2-7, with 8 bases fitting TRBD1. CDR3 size: 12 residues. The germline V gene has CDR1 SQVTM and CDR2 ANQGSEA. J was trimmed by 6 bases and V by 7 bases; bases with no gene match: 8. The CDR3 region has the DNA TGCAGCGCCAGACAGGGGTTTAGCGAGCAGTACTTC. Its translation: CSARQGFSEQYF.

The rearrangement uses TRBV30 and TRBJ1-3; no reliable D call. This CDR3 is 17 amino acids long. The germline gives CDR1 GTSNPN, CDR2 SVGIG (reference sequence). V lost 0 bases and J 0 bases, leaving 15 bases between the germline ends. CDR3 sequence reads: CAWSVRGAHSSGNTIYF. Here the CDR3 DNA reads TGTGCCTGGAGTGTAAGAGGAGCCCACTCCTCTGGAAACACCATATATTTT.

The chain carries TRBV4-1 and TRBJ2-1; TRBD2 matches at 15 bases. V lost 6 bases, J lost 7 bases, and 4 bases stayed unmatched. The CDR3 is 15 residues long. Germline CDR1 reads MGHRA; CDR2 reads YSYEKL. The DNA of the CDR3 is TGCGCCAGCAGAACGGGACTAGCGGGAGGAAATGAGCAGTTCTTC. Amino acids: CASRTGLAGGNEQFF.

The gene calls are TRBV7-9 and TRBJ2-5; D is perhaps TRBD1 (5 bases). This CDR3 region has 13 residues. Germline assignment: CDR1 SEHNR and CDR2 FQNEAQ (reference sequence). The V end was cut by 5 bases, the J end by 5 bases, with 12 bases between. The CDR3 DNA is TGTGCCAGCAGCCCCCAGGGCGTTGAGACCCAGTACTTC. Amino acids: CASSPQGVETQYF.

This clone was seen more than once but under ten times. The V and J genes are TRBV5-6 and TRBJ2-4, with 12 bases matching TRBD2. Looked up from germline, CDR1 is SGHDT and CDR2 is YYEEEE. Trimming at V came to 4 bases and at J to 0 bases, leaving 2 bases not matched to a gene. This CDR3 is 16 amino acids long. As DNA, the CDR3 is TGTGCCAGCAGCCGGGGACTAGCGGGAGCCAAAAACATTCAGTACTTC. Protein: CASSRGLAGAKNIQYF.

This rearrangement joins TRBV5-4 to TRBJ2-7; tentative D call: TRBD1 (6 bases). Germline V lookup: CDR1 SGHNT, CDR2 YYREEE (reference sequence). Trimming removed 0 bases at V and 3 bases at J, with 7 bases between. The CDR3 length is 13 residues. This CDR3 is CASSLGQVYEQYF. CDR3 coding DNA: TGTGCCAGCAGCTTGGGACAGGTCTACGAGCAGTACTTC. The whole variable domain, remainder taken from reference TRBV5-4 and TRBJ2-7, is ETGVTQSPTHLIKTRGQQVTLRCSSQSGHNTVSWYQQALGQGPQFIFQYYREEENGRGNFPPRFSGLQFPNYSSELNVNALELDDSALYLCASSLGQVYEQYFGPGTRLTVT.